The TCR beta chain under discussion was sequenced for a study of control samples from healthy donors and cancer patients. Sequencing used immunoSEQ multiplex PCR; TCRdb keeps in-frame clones, though not all of them. The sample yields about 76,000 clones, around 90% seen once. Input material: PBMCs. This TCR was recovered from a woman in her 50s with colorectal cancer.

CDR3 amino acids: CASSLVGEGGYGYTF. CDR3 DNA: TGTGCCAGCAGCTTAGTAGGGGAGGGGGGTTATGGCTACACCTTC. The chain employs TRBV7-2 and TRBJ1-2; D is possibly TRBD1 (6 bases). CDR1 and CDR2 from the germline V gene are SGHTA and FQGNSA. V was shortened by 1 base and J by 5 bases, with 14 bases between the two germline ends. This CDR3 is 15 amino acids long.